What follows are 18 T cell receptor beta chains derived from one specimen sequenced in a study of T-cell memory formation after mild COVID-19. TCRdb itself ran the 5' RACE reads through MiXCR, one entry per CDR3 protein. Here the sample spans approximately 440,000 distinct CDR3 sequences, 20% being singletons. Sequencing used PBMCs or a T cell subset sorted from them (not recorded which). The receptors here all came from an adult woman who had mild COVID-19 (a few samples of this study predate the infection). Cell type and time point are not known.

This chain uses TRBV25-1 with TRBJ2-7; 13 nucleotides line up with TRBD2. The CDR3 extends over 18 amino acids. V lost 4 bases to trimming and J lost 3 bases; unmatched junction nucleotides: 12. Germline lookup yields CDR1 MGHDK and CDR2 SYGVNS. CDR3 loop: CASSARTSGSNFNYEQYF. In DNA form, the CDR3 reads TGTGCCAGCAGTGCGCGGACTAGCGGGAGTAATTTTAACTACGAGCAGTACTTC.

The V gene is TRBV4-1, the J gene TRBJ2-3; 8 bases map to TRBD1. Trimming removed 1 base from V and 6 bases from J; junction bases left unmatched: 6. Germline V lookup: CDR1 MGHRA, CDR2 YSYEKL. The CDR3 sequence is 15 residues long. This chain's CDR3 is CASSQVRGHMDTQYF. In nucleotides, the CDR3 is TGCGCCAGCAGCCAAGTCAGGGGGCATATGGATACGCAGTATTTT.

V is TRBV29-1 and J is TRBJ2-5, with no clear D. Trimming removed 3 bases from V and 5 bases from J, with 19 bases in between. The CDR3 is 15 residues long. Germline V lookup: CDR1 SQVTM, CDR2 ANQGSEA. The CDR3 reads CSVDPPAAIGETQYF. For the CDR3, the DNA is TGCAGCGTTGACCCCCCGGCAGCGATCGGCGAGACCCAGTACTTC.

This clonotype showed up many times. The rearrangement uses TRBV2 and TRBJ1-4; 7 bases fit TRBD1. V dropped 6 bases and J dropped 7; count of bases not matched to a gene: 11. CDR3 length: 15 residues. CDR1 is SNHLY and CDR2 is FYNNEI in the germline V gene. Here the CDR3 reads CASSLYRGGGEKLFF. For the CDR3, the DNA is TGTGCCAGCAGCCTCTACAGGGGCGGGGGTGAAAAACTGTTTTTT.

The V gene is TRBV7-9, the J gene TRBJ2-7; TRBD1 matches 7 bases. Unmatched junction bases numbered 8, after V lost 5 bases and J lost 4 bases. CDR1 and CDR2 (germline): SEHNR, FQNEAQ (reference sequence). The CDR3 consists of 14 residues. The CDR3 is CASSPPLTGYEQYF. The CDR3 coding sequence is TGTGCCAGCAGCCCACCCCTGACAGGGTACGAGCAGTACTTC.

This clonotype was recorded at least ten times. V gene TRBV5-1 combines with J gene TRBJ2-3, with TRBD1 matching over 7 bases. This CDR3 has 15 residues. Germline-derived CDR1 and CDR2 are SGHRS and YFSETQ. V trimming: 0 bases; J trimming: 3 bases; junction bases outside the gene matches: 4. CDR3 DNA sequence: TGCGCCAGCAGCTTGGACAGGGGAAGAACAGATACGCAGTATTTT. Translation gives CASSLDRGRTDTQYF.

In its sample, this clonotype was seen a few times. V and J are TRBV4-1 and TRBJ2-7, with 7 positions matching TRBD1. Per the germline V gene, CDR1 is MGHRA and CDR2 is YSYEKL. The CDR3 extends over 16 amino acids. The V gene end was trimmed by 3 bases and the J gene end by 2 bases; junction bases not matched to a gene: 10. The CDR3: CASSHPGWDRPYEQYF. In nucleotides, the CDR3 is TGCGCCAGCAGCCATCCCGGATGGGACAGACCCTACGAGCAGTACTTC.

The chain has TRBV7-9 and TRBJ1-2; the D is unclear. In germline, CDR1 is SEHNR, CDR2 FQNEAQ (reference sequence). CDR3 length equals 14 residues. V dropped 2 bases and J dropped 2 bases, with 9 bases sitting between them. In DNA form, the CDR3 reads TGTGCCAGCAGCTTAACGGCGGAAAACTATGGCTACACCTTC. Amino acids: CASSLTAENYGYTF.

The chain links TRBV11-2 to TRBJ1-5; no reliable D call. The germline V gene has CDR1 SGHAT and CDR2 FQNNGV. V dropped 5 bases and J dropped 2 bases, with 13 bases sitting between them. The CDR3 has 15 residues. The CDR3 DNA sequence: TGTGCCAGCAGCCTGGACCTTATTGGCAATCAGCCCCAGCATTTT. It translates to CASSLDLIGNQPQHF.

This chain links TRBV6-5 with TRBJ1-1; possibly TRBD1 for D (5 bases). The germline V gene encodes CDR1 MNHEY and CDR2 SVGAGI. V lost 0 bases, J lost 3 bases, and 14 bases lay in between. The CDR3 runs to 16 residues. The CDR3 DNA is TGTGCCAGCAGTTACTCATCCGCGGGGGAGGACACTGAAGCTTTCTTT. As protein: CASSYSSAGEDTEAFF.

V is TRBV4-1 and J is TRBJ1-6; D is unclear. CDR1 MGHRA and CDR2 YSYEKL come from the germline V gene. V shed 0 bases and J shed 11 bases, with 8 bases lying between them. The CDR3 is 13 amino acids. For the CDR3, the DNA is TGCGCCAGCAGCCAAGATGGGGATACACCCCTCCACTTT. It codes for CASSQDGDTPLHF.

The chain combines TRBV5-1 with TRBJ1-4, with D hard to call. Per the germline V gene, CDR1 is SGHRS and CDR2 is YFSETQ. Between the trimmed V and J ends, which lost 0 bases and 0 bases, there was a span of 6 bases. The CDR3 loop spans 15 amino acids. This chain's CDR3 is CASSLGRTTNEKLFF. As DNA, the CDR3 is TGCGCCAGCAGCTTGGGAAGAACAACTAATGAAAAACTGTTTTTT.

The rearrangement uses TRBV3-1 and TRBJ2-7; 8 nucleotides agree with TRBD2. Germline CDR1 and CDR2: LGHDT and YNNKEL (reference sequence). The CDR3 is 14 residues long. Unmatched junction bases numbered 7, after V lost 2 bases and J lost 7 bases. CDR3 amino acids: CASSQFSGKVEQYF. In nucleotides, the CDR3 is TGTGCCAGCAGCCAATTTAGCGGGAAAGTGGAGCAGTACTTC.

This clonotype was observed a few times. The DNA of the CDR3 is TGTGCCATCGCCATGGGGGCTGGAGATCAGCCCCAGCATTTT. The encoded protein is CAIAMGAGDQPQHF. The chain carries TRBV10-3 and TRBJ1-5; D possibly corresponds to TRBD1 (6 bases). The V end lost 8 bases, the J end lost 5 bases, and 16 bases lay between the germline ends. Germline CDR1 and CDR2: ENHRY and SYGVKD. The CDR3 is 14 residues long.

The chain recombines TRBV6-5 with TRBJ1-2, with a tentative D call TRBD1 (6 bases). V was cut by 4 bases and J by 8 bases, with 23 bases left in between. The CDR3 runs to 16 residues. The germline CDR1 and CDR2 sequences are MNHEY and SVGAGI. The CDR3 protein is CASSSLRGKPLWGYTF. CDR3 in DNA: TGTGCCAGCAGTTCCCTTAGGGGGAAGCCCCTTTGGGGCTACACCTTC.

The chain carries TRBV15 and TRBJ2-1, with a possible D match to TRBD1 (7 bases). This CDR3 region has 15 residues. V was trimmed by 1 base and J by 3 bases, leaving 10 bases between them. Looked up from germline, CDR1 is LNHNV and CDR2 is YYDKDF (reference sequence). The CDR3 loop reads CATSRGQGGYNEQFF. CDR3 nucleotide sequence: TGTGCCACCAGCAGAGGACAGGGAGGCTACAATGAGCAGTTCTTC.

The chain recombines TRBV12-5 with TRBJ2-2; TRBD2 aligns across 8 bases. Trimming removed 5 bases from V and 6 bases from J; junction bases left unmatched: 5. Germline CDR1 and CDR2: LGHNT and FRNRAP. The length of the CDR3 is 14 residues. The CDR3 reads CASGPSAGAGELFF. The CDR3 DNA follows: TGTGCTAGTGGTCCCTCAGCGGGAGCCGGGGAGCTGTTTTTT.

This clonotype was counted between two and nine times. V gene TRBV5-5 combines with J gene TRBJ2-5, with D unresolved. The CDR3 runs to 14 residues. Germline V gene lookup returns CDR1 SGHKS and CDR2 YYEKEE (reference sequence). V was cut by 0 bases and J by 5 bases, with 11 bases left in between. The CDR3 DNA reads TGTGCCAGCAGCTTGGCCGGCCTGGTGGAGACCCAGTACTTC. This encodes CASSLAGLVETQYF.